This TCR beta chain stems from a study of blood T cell repertoires in COVID-19. For the study at large: Samples of COVID-19 (acute and convalescent) were obtained from the United States, Italy and Spain.

The CDR3 contains 15 residues. V gave up 2 bases and J gave up 3 bases; unmatched junction bases: 2. The germline gives CDR1 SGDLS, CDR2 YYNGEE. Generated by immunoSEQ multiplex PCR, the TCRdb table keeps only in-frame clones and is missing some. This table holds some 250,000 clones, approximately 90% found once. The cohort comprised adults aged about 18 to 90 years residing in 20 to 30 US areas. Membership in each cohort depended on participant-reported clinical history. Resolution of symptoms, clearance, or two negative PCRs was present in recovered Cohort 3 donors. The clonotype was recovered from a man aged 40-49 years who had recovered from COVID-19. The chain links TRBV9 to TRBJ2-1; 10 bases agree with TRBD1. Material: PBMCs or T cells enriched from blood (not recorded which). This chain's CDR3 is CASSVDRGIYNEQFF. CDR3 in DNA: TGTGCCAGCAGCGTGGACAGGGGGATCTACAATGAGCAGTTCTTC.